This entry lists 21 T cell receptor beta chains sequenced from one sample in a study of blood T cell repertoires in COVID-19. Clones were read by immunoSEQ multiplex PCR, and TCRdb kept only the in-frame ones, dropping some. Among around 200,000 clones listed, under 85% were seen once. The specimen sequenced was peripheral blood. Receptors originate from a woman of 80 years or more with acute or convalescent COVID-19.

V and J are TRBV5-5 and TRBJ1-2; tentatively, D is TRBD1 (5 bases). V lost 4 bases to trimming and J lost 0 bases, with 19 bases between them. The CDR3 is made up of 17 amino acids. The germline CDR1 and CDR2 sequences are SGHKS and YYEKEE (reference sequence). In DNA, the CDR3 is TGTGCCAGCAGCCGGTCACAGGATTCCTCAACTAACTATGGCTACACCTTC. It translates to CASSRSQDSSTNYGYTF. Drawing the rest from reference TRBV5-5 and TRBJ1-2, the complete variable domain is DAGVTQSPTHLIKTRGQQVTLRCSPISGHKSVSWYQQVLGQGPQFIFQYYEKEERGRGNFPDRFSARQFPNYSSELNVNALLLGDSALYLCASSRSQDSSTNYGYTFGSGTRLTVV.

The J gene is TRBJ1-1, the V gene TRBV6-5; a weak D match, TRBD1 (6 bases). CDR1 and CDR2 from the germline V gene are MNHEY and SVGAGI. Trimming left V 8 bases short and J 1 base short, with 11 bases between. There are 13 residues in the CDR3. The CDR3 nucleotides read TGTGCCAGCGGAAACAGGGAGAACACTGAAGCTTTCTTT. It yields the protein CASGNRENTEAFF.

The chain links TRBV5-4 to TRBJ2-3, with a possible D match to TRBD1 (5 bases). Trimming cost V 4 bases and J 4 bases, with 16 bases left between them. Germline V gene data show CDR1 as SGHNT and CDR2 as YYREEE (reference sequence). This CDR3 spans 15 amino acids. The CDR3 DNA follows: TGTGCCAGCAGCCCAGGGCCCAAACCAGCAGATACGCAGTATTTT. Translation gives CASSPGPKPADTQYF.

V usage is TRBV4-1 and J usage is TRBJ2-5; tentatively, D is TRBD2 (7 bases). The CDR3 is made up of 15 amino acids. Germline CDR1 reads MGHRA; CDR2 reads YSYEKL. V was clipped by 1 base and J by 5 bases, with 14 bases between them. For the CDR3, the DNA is TGCGCCAGCAGCCAAGTAAGGGGGGGCGGCGAGACCCAGTACTTC. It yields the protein CASSQVRGGGETQYF.

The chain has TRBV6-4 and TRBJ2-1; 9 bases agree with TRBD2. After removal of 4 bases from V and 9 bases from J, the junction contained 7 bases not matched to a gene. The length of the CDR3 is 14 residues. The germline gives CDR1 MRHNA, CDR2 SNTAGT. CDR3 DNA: TGTGCCAGCAGTGCGGGACTAGCCGCTGTTGAGCAGTTCTTC. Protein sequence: CASSAGLAAVEQFF.

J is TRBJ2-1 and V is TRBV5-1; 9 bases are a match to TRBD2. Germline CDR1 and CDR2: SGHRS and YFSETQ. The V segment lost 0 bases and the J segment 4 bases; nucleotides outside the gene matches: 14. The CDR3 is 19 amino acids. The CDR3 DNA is TGCGCCAGCAGCTTGGTGGGACTAGCTGCAATAAGCGGGTACAATGAGCAGTTCTTC. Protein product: CASSLVGLAAISGYNEQFF.

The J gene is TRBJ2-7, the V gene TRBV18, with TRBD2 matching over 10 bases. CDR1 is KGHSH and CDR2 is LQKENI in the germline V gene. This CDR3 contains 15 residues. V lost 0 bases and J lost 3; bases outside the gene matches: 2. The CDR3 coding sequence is TGTGCCAGCTCACCACCCCTAGCGGGGGACTACGAGCAGTACTTC. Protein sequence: CASSPPLAGDYEQYF.

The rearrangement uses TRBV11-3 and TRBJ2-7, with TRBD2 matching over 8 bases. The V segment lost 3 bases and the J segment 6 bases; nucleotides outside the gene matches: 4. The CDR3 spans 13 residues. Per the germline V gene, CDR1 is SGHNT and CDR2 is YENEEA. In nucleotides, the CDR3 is TGTGCCAGCAGCTTGCAGGCGGGAGGCGAGCAGTACTTC. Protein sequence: CASSLQAGGEQYF.

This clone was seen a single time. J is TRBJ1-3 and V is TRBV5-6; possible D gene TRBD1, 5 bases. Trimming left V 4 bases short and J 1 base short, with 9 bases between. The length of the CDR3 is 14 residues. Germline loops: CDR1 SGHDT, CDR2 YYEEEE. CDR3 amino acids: CASSIYRSGNTIYF. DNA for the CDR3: TGTGCCAGCAGCATCTACAGGTCTGGAAACACCATATATTTT.

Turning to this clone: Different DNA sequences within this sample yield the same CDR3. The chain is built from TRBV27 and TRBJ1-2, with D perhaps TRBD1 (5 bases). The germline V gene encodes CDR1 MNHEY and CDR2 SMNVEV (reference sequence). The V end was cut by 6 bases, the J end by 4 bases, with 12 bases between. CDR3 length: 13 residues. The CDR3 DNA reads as TGTGCCAGCAGCCCCGACAGAGGCTATGGCTACACCTTC. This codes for CASSPDRGYGYTF.

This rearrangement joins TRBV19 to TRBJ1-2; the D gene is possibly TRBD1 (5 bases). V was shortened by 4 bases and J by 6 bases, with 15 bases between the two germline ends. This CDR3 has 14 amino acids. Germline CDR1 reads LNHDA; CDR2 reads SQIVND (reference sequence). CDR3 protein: CASSTAGWADGYTF. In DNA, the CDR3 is TGTGCCAGTAGTACCGCAGGGTGGGCAGATGGCTACACCTTC.

The CDR3 sequence is CSASGRGRVDTQYF. The CDR3, as DNA: TGCAGTGCTAGTGGTCGGGGGAGGGTGGATACGCAGTATTTT. The rearrangement links TRBV20-1 to TRBJ2-3; 7 positions agree with TRBD2. V shed 3 bases, J shed 6 bases, and the junction held 9 bases outside the gene matches. CDR1 and CDR2 from the germline V gene are DFQATT and SNEGSKA (reference sequence). CDR3 length: 14 amino acids.

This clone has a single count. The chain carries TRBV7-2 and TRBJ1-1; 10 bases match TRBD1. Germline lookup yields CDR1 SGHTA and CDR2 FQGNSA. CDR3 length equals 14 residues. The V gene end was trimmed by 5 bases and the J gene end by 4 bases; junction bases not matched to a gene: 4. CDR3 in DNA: TGTGCCAGCAGCCCGAGACAGGGGGCCACTGAAGCTTTCTTT. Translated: CASSPRQGATEAFF.

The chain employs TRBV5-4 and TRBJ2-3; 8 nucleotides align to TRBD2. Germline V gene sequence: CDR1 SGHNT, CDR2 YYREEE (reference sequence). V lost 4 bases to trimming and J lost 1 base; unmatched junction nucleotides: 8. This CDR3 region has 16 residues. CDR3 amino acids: CASSRWSGRRTDTQYF. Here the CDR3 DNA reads TGTGCCAGCAGCCGGTGGAGCGGGAGACGCACAGATACGCAGTATTTT.

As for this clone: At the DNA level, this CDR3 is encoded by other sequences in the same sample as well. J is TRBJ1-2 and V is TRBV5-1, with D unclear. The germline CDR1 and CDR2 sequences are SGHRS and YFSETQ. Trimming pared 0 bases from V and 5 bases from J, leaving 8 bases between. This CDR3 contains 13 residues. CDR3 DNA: TGCGCCAGCAGCTTGGGGGCGGGGTATGGCTACACCTTC. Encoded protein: CASSLGAGYGYTF.

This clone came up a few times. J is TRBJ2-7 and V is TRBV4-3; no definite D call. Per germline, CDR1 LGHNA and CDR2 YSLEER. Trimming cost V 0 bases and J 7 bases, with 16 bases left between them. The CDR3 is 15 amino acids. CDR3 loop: CASSQELTSRGEQYF. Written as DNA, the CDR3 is TGCGCCAGCAGCCAAGAGTTGACCAGTCGAGGAGAGCAGTACTTC.

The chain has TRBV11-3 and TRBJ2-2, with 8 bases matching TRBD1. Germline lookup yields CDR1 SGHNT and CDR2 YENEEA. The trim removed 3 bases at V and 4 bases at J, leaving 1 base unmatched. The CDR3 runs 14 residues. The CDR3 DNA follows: TGTGCCAGCAGCTTGGACAGGGCCACCGGGGAGCTGTTTTTT. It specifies CASSLDRATGELFF. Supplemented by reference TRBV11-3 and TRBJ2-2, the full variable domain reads EAGVVQSPRYKIIEKKQPVAFWCNPISGHNTLYWYLQNLGQGPELLIRYENEEAVDDSQLPKDRFSAERLKGVDSTLKIQPAELGDSAVYLCASSLDRATGELFFGEGSRLTVL.

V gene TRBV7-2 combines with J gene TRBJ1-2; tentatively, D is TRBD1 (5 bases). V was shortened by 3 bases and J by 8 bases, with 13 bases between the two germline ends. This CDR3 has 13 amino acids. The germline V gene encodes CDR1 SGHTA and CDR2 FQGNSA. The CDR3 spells CASSFWGDRGYTF. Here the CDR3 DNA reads TGTGCCAGCAGCTTTTGGGGGGATCGAGGCTACACCTTC.

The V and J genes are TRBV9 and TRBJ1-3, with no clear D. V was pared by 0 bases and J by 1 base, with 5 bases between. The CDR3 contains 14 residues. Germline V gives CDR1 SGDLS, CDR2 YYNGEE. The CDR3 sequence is CASSVGESGNTIYF. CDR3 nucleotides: TGTGCCAGCAGCGTAGGAGAATCTGGAAACACCATATATTTT.

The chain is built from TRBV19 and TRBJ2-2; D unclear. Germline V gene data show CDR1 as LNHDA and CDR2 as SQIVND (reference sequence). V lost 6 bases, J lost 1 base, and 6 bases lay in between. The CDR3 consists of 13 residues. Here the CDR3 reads CASSPRNTGELFF. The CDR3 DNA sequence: TGTGCCAGTAGCCCCAGGAACACCGGGGAGCTGTTTTTT.

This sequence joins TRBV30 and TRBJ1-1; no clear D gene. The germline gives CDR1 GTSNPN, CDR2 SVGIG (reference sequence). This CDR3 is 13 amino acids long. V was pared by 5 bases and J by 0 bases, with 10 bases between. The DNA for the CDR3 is TGTGCCTGGGGCCTAGATTTGAACACTGAAGCTTTCTTT. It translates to CAWGLDLNTEAFF.